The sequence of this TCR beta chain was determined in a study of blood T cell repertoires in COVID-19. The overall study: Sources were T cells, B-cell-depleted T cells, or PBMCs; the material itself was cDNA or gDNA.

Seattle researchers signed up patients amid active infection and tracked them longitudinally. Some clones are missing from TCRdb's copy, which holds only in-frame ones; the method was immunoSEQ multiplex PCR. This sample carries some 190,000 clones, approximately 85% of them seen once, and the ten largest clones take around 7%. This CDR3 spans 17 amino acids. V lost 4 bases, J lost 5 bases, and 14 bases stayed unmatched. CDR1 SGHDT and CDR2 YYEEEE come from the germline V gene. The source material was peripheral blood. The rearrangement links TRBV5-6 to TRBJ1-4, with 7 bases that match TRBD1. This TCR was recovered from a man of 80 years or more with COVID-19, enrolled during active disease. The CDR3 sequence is CASSLHRTDRENEKLFF. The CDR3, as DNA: TGTGCCAGCAGCCTCCATCGTACCGACAGGGAGAATGAAAAACTGTTTTTT.